The entry below gives a single T cell receptor beta chain sequence along with its context. Its antigen is unidentified. This record belongs to a study of lymphopenia after photon versus proton radiotherapy. Study-wide findings and caveats: After lymphocyte nadir, photon-treated repertoires showed oligoclonal expansion, especially CD8+ Temra.

Using immunoSEQ multiplex PCR, the repertoire was profiled, and TCRdb retains in-frame clones only, with some absent. Here the sample spans approximately 20,000 clones, about nine tenths being singletons. Germline CDR1 is LNHDA and CDR2 is SQIVND (reference sequence). CDR3 length equals 14 residues. V gave up 5 bases and J gave up 2 bases, with 7 bases separating them. V and J are TRBV19 and TRBJ2-6; D is uncertain. The sequence derives from a woman in her 70s with pancreatic cancer. Some clones in this sample may be carry-over from other donors' samples. The material sequenced was peripheral blood, taken from a patient treated with proton-based radiotherapy. In nucleotides, the CDR3 is TGTGCCAGTAGTCAGACGGCTGGGGCCAACGTCCTGACTTTC. Protein: CASSQTAGANVLTF.